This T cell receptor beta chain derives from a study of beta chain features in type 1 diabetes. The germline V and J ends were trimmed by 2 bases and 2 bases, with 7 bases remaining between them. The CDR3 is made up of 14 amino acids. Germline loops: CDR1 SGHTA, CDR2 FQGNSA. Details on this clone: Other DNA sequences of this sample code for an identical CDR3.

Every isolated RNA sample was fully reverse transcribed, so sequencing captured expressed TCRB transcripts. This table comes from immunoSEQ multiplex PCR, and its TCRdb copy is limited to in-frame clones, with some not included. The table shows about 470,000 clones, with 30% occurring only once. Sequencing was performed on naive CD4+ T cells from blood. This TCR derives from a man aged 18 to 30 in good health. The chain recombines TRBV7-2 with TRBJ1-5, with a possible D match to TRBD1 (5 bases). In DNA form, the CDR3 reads TGTGCCAGCAGCTTAAAAGGGGGCAATCAGCCCCAGCATTTT. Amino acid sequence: CASSLKGGNQPQHF.